Following are 6 T cell receptor beta chains from one sample sequenced in a study of control samples from healthy donors and cancer patients. Method: immunoSEQ multiplex PCR; TCRdb's copy keeps in-frame clones and lacks some. The data contain 65,000 to 90,000 clones, 89% of them singletons. Specimen: PBMCs. These receptors were taken from a woman in her 50s with colorectal cancer.

This chain uses TRBV6-2 or TRBV6-3 with TRBJ2-1; D may correspond to TRBD1 or TRBD2 (5 bases each). Germline CDR1 MNHEY, CDR2 SVGEGT. This CDR3 is 16 amino acids long. Trimming left V 2 bases short and J 1 base short, with 12 bases between. The CDR3 DNA follows: TGTGCCAGCAGTTACAGTCCGGGGCCTTCCTACAATGAGCAGTTCTTC. Translation: CASSYSPGPSYNEQFF.

The genes are TRBV19 and TRBJ1-5; the D is unclear. Germline V gene lookup returns CDR1 LNHDA and CDR2 SQIVND (reference sequence). Trimming removed 6 bases at V and 2 bases at J, with 17 bases between. The CDR3 has 16 residues. CDR3: CASSLDGTLGNQPQHF. Written as DNA, the CDR3 is TGTGCCAGTAGCTTGGACGGAACTCTCGGCAATCAGCCCCAGCATTTT.

This chain links TRBV24-1 with TRBJ2-1; 9 bases agree with TRBD1. CDR1 and CDR2 (germline): KGHDR, SFDVKD. V dropped 3 bases and J dropped 0; count of bases not matched to a gene: 2. The CDR3 length is 16 residues. CDR3 in DNA: TGTGCCACCAGTGATGGGACAGGGAACTCCTACAATGAGCAGTTCTTC. It yields the protein CATSDGTGNSYNEQFF.

The rearrangement links TRBV6-1 to TRBJ1-1; perhaps TRBD1 as D (5 bases). The germline CDR1 and CDR2 sequences are MNHNS and SASEGT. CDR3 size: 14 residues. Deletions cut 3 bases from V and 5 bases from J, with 13 bases between. The CDR3: CASSEMGGRTEAFF. CDR3 in DNA: TGTGCCAGCAGTGAGATGGGGGGAAGGACTGAAGCTTTCTTT.

The chain joins TRBV5-6 to TRBJ1-1; TRBD1 is a possible D gene (5 bases). Looked up from germline, CDR1 is SGHDT and CDR2 is YYEEEE. The CDR3 totals 13 residues. V gave up 2 bases and J gave up 5 bases, with 10 bases separating them. This chain's CDR3 is CASSLGAGTEAFF. The CDR3, as DNA: TGTGCCAGCAGCTTAGGGGCAGGGACTGAAGCTTTCTTT.

This sequence joins TRBV19 and TRBJ1-5; 12 nucleotides line up with TRBD1. Germline assignment: CDR1 LNHDA and CDR2 SQIVND (reference sequence). The CDR3 has 14 amino acids. V lost 5 bases, J lost 5 bases, and 1 base stayed unmatched. CDR3 amino acids: CASSGTGGHQPQHF. The CDR3 nucleotides read TGTGCCAGTAGTGGGACAGGGGGCCATCAGCCCCAGCATTTT.